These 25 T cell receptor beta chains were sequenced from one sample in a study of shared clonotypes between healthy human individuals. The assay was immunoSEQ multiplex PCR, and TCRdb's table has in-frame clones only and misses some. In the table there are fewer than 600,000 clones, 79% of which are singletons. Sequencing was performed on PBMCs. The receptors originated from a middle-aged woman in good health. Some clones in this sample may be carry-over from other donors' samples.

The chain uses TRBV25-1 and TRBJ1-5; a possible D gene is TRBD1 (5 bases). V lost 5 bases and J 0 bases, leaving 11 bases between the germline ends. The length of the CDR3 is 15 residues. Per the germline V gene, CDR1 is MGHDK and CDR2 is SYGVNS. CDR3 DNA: TGTGCCAGCAGTAGTGGGGGGATTAGCAATCAGCCCCAGCATTTT. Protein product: CASSSGGISNQPQHF.

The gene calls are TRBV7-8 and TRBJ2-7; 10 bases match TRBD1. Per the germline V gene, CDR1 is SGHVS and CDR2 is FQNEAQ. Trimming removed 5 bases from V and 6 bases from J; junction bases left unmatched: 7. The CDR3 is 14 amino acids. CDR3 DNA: TGTGCCAGCAGCCGACAGGGGGCGCCGTTCGAGCAGTACTTC. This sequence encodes CASSRQGAPFEQYF.

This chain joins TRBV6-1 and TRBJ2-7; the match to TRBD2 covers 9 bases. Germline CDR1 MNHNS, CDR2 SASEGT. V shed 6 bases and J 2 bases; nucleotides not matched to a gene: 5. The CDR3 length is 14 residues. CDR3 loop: CASRTSGGTYEQYF. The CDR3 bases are TGTGCCAGCAGGACTAGCGGAGGGACCTACGAGCAGTACTTC.

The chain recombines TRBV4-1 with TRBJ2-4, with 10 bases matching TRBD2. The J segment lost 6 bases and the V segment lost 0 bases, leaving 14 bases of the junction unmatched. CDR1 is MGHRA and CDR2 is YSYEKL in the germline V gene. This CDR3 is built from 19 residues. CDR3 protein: CASSQDFLAGDLGPNIQYF. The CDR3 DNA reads TGCGCCAGCAGCCAAGATTTCCTAGCGGGAGACCTCGGGCCAAACATTCAGTACTTC.

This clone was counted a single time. DNA of the CDR3: TGTGCCAGCTCATTACTAGCGGGAGAAGTCCACGAGCAGTACTTC. Encoded protein: CASSLLAGEVHEQYF. The chain recombines TRBV7-2 with TRBJ2-7; 11 bases match TRBD2. The V and J ends lost 8 bases and 5 bases, in that order; junction bases with no gene match: 11. CDR3 length: 15 amino acids. From germline, CDR1 is SGHTA and CDR2 FQGNSA.

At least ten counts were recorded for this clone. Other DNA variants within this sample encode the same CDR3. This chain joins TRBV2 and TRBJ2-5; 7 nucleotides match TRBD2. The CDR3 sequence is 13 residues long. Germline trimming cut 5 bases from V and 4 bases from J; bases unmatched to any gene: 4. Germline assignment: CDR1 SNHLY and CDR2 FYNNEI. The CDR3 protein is CASSTSAAETQYF. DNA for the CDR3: TGTGCCAGCAGTACTAGCGCTGCAGAGACCCAGTACTTC.

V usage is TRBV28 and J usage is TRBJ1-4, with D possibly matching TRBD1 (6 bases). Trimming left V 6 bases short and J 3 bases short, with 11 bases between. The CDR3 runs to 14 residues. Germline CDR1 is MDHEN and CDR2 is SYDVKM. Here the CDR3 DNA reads TGTGCCAGCAGCTTAGGGGGTCCTAATGAAAAACTGTTTTTT. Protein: CASSLGGPNEKLFF.

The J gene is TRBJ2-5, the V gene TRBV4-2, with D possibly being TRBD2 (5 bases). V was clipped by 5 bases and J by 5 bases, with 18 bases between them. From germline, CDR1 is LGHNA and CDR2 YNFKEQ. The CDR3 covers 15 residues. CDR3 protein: CASSIKVGVGETQYF. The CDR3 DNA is TGTGCCAGCAGCATAAAGGTCGGGGTCGGGGAGACCCAGTACTTC.

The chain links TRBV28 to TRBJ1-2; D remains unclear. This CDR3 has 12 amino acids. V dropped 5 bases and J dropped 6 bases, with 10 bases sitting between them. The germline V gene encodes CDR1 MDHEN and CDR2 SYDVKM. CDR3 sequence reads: CASSLTRDGYTF. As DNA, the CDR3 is TGTGCCAGCAGTCTAACTCGGGATGGCTACACCTTC.

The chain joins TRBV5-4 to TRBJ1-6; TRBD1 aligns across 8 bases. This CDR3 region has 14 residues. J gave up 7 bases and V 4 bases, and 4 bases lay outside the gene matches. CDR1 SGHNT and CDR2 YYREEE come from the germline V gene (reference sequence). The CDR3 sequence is CASSATGENSPLHF. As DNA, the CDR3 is TGTGCCAGCAGCGCGACAGGGGAGAATTCACCCCTCCACTTT. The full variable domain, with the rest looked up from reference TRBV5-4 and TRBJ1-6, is ETGVTQSPTHLIKTRGQQVTLRCSSQSGHNTVSWYQQALGQGPQFIFQYYREEENGRGNFPPRFSGLQFPNYSSELNVNALELDDSALYLCASSATGENSPLHFGNGTRLTVT.

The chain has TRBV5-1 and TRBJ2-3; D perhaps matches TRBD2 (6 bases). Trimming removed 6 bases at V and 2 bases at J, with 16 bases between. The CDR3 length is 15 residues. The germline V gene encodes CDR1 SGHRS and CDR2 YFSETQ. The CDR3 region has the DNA TGCGCCAGCATGTCTAGCGCCCAGCACACAGATACGCAGTATTTT. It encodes CASMSSAQHTDTQYF.

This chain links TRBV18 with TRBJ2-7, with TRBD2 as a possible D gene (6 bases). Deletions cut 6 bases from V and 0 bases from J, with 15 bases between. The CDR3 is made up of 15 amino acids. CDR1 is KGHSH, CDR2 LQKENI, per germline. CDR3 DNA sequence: TGTGCCAGCTCTCCTCGGGGACTCAGCTCCTACGAGCAGTACTTC. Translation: CASSPRGLSSYEQYF.

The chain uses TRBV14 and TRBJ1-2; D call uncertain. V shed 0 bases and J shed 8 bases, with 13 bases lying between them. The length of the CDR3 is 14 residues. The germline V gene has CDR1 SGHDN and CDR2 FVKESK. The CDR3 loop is CASSQDPNRRGYTF. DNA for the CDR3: TGTGCCAGCAGCCAAGATCCCAATCGGAGGGGCTACACCTTC.

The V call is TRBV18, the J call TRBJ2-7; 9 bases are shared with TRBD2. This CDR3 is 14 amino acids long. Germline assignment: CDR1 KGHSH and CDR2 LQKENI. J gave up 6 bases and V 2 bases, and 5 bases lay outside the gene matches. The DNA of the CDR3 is TGTGCCAGCTCACCAACTAGCGGGTCCGGCGAGCAGTACTTC. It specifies CASSPTSGSGEQYF.

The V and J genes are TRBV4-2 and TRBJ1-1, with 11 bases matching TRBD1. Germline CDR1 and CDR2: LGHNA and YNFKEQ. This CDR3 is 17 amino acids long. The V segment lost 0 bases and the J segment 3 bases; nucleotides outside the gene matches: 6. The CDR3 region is CASSQDGTGGEDTEAFF. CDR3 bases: TGTGCCAGCAGCCAAGACGGGACAGGGGGTGAGGACACTGAAGCTTTCTTT.

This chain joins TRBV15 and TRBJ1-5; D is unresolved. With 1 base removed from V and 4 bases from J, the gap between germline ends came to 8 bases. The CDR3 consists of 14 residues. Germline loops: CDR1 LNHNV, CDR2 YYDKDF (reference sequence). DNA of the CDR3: TGTGCCACCAGCAGAGCGGGTAGTAATCAGCCCCAGCATTTT. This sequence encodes CATSRAGSNQPQHF.

The CDR3 DNA reads TGCGCCAGCAGCTCGGATAGCGGGGTTGAGCAGTTCTTC. Translated: CASSSDSGVEQFF. J is TRBJ2-1 and V is TRBV5-1, with 8 bases lining up with TRBD2. The CDR3 is 13 residues long. CDR1 is SGHRS and CDR2 is YFSETQ in the germline V gene. The junction had 5 bases not matched to a gene; V was cut back by 3 bases and J by 9 bases.

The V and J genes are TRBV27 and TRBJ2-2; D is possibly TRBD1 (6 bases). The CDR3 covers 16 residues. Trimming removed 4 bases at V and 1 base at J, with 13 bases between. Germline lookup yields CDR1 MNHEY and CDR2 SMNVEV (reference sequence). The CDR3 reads CASSYSTGWNTGELFF. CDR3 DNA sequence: TGTGCCAGCAGTTACAGTACAGGGTGGAACACCGGGGAGCTGTTTTTT.

This CDR3 reads CACQDSFNSPLHF. CDR3 nucleotides: TGTGCCTGTCAGGACAGCTTTAATTCACCCCTCCACTTT. The V call is TRBV30, the J call TRBJ1-6, with a possible D match to TRBD1 (6 bases). V lost 6 bases to trimming and J lost 6 bases, with 12 bases between them. The CDR3 length is 13 residues. CDR1 is GTSNPN and CDR2 is SVGIG in the germline V gene (reference sequence).

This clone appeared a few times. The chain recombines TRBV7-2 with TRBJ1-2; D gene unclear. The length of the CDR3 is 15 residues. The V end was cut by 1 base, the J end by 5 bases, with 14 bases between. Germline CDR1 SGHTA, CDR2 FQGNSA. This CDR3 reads CASSLVRESLYGYTF. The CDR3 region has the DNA TGTGCCAGCAGCTTAGTGCGGGAGTCCCTTTATGGCTACACCTTC.

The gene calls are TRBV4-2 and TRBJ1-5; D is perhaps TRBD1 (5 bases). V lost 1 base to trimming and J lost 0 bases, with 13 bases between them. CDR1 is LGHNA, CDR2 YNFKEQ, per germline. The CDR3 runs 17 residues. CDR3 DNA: TGTGCCAGCAGCCAAGTTGGCGGGGGGGATAGCAATCAGCCCCAGCATTTT. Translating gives CASSQVGGGDSNQPQHF.

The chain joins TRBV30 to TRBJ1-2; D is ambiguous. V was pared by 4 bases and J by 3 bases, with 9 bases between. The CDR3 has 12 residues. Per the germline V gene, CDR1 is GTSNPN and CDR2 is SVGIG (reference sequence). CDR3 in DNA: TGTGCCTGGACCCCCGGGGACTATGGCTACACCTTC. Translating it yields CAWTPGDYGYTF.

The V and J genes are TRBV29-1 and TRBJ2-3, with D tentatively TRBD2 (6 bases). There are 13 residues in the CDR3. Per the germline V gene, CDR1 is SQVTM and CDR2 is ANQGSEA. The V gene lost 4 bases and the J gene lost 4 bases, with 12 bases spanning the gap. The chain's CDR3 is CSVGGGSADTQYF. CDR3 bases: TGCAGCGTTGGGGGAGGTAGTGCAGATACGCAGTATTTT.

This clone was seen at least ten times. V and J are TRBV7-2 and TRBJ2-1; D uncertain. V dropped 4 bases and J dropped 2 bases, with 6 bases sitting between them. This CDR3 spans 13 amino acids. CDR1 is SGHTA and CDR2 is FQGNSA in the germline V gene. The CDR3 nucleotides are TGTGCCAGCAGCTCTAATGCCTACAATGAGCAGTTCTTC. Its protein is CASSSNAYNEQFF.

The chain's CDR3 is CASSQGRGRAKNIQYF. CDR3 in DNA: TGCGCCAGCAGCCAAGGCAGGGGAAGGGCCAAAAACATTCAGTACTTC. The chain carries TRBV4-1 and TRBJ2-4; D possibly corresponds to TRBD1 (6 bases). CDR3 length equals 16 residues. V lost 1 base to trimming and J lost 1 base, with 11 bases between them. Per the germline V gene, CDR1 is MGHRA and CDR2 is YSYEKL.